Each of the 12 T cell receptor beta chains below was sequenced from the same sample in a study of blood T cell repertoires in COVID-19. Sequencing was performed with immunoSEQ multiplex PCR; in TCRdb, only in-frame clones are kept and a portion is missing. The table includes a few hundred thousand clones, approximately 85% detected once. What was sequenced was peripheral blood. The receptors come from a middle-aged man with active or convalescent COVID-19.

The V call is TRBV27, the J call TRBJ1-4, with TRBD1 as a possible D gene (6 bases). Germline V gene sequence: CDR1 MNHEY, CDR2 SMNVEV (reference sequence). The CDR3 covers 14 residues. Trimming left V 5 bases short and J 7 bases short, with 14 bases between. The CDR3 coding sequence is TGTGCCAGCAGTCCGGCGGACAGACGTGAAAAACTGTTTTTT. Encoded protein: CASSPADRREKLFF.

The table lists this clone with a few counts. The rearrangement links TRBV5-5 to TRBJ1-3, with D tentatively TRBD1 (5 bases). Germline loops: CDR1 SGHKS, CDR2 YYEKEE (reference sequence). The CDR3 covers 16 residues. V was shortened by 0 bases and J by 5 bases, with 15 bases between the two germline ends. Here the CDR3 reads CASSLGGRDSRNTIYF. The CDR3 DNA reads TGTGCCAGCAGCTTGGGTGGCAGGGACTCCAGAAACACCATATATTTT.

The J gene is TRBJ1-2, the V gene TRBV3-1 (or the pseudogene TRBV3-2), with 7 bases identical to TRBD1. Germline CDR1 LGHDT, CDR2 YNNKEL (reference sequence). The CDR3 runs 13 residues. V shed 4 bases, J shed 3 bases, and the junction held 2 bases outside the gene matches. CDR3 residues: CASSRQGDYGYTF. CDR3 DNA sequence: TGTGCCAGCAGCCGACAGGGCGACTATGGCTACACCTTC.

V gene TRBV4-3 combines with J gene TRBJ1-4; 7 positions agree with TRBD1. V was pared by 3 bases and J by 5 bases, with 9 bases of the junction left unmatched. Germline V gene lookup returns CDR1 LGHNA and CDR2 YSLEER. The CDR3 sequence is 16 residues long. CDR3 amino acids: CASSQGSGTENEKLFF. The CDR3 DNA is TGCGCCAGCAGCCAGGGCTCCGGGACAGAAAATGAAAAACTGTTTTTT.

As concerns this clone: Other DNA sequences from this sample encode an identical CDR3 as well. The chain uses TRBV30 and TRBJ1-2; TRBD1 aligns across 8 bases. The CDR3 loop spans 14 amino acids. CDR1 is GTSNPN, CDR2 SVGIG, per germline (reference sequence). V was pared by 0 bases and J by 1 base, with 1 base of the junction left unmatched. DNA for the CDR3: TGTGCCTGGAGTGTAGGACAGGGTAACTATGGCTACACCTTC. This sequence encodes CAWSVGQGNYGYTF. The full variable domain, with the rest looked up from reference TRBV30 and TRBJ1-2, is SQTIHQWPATLVQPVGSPLSLECTVEGTSNPNLYWYRQAAGRGLQLLFYSVGIGQISSEVPQNLSASRPQDRQFILSSKKLLLSDSGFYLCAWSVGQGNYGYTFGSGTRLTVV.

The CDR3 DNA follows: TGTGCCAGCTCACCACCCCAGGCGACAGGTGAAAAACTGTTTTTT. It is translated as CASSPPQATGEKLFF. The gene calls are TRBV18 and TRBJ1-4; a weak D match, TRBD1 (6 bases). Germline V gives CDR1 KGHSH, CDR2 LQKENI. This CDR3 spans 15 amino acids. V was pared by 0 bases and J by 7 bases, with 12 bases between.

The V call is TRBV7-9, the J call TRBJ2-1; 8 nucleotides align to TRBD2. This CDR3 has 17 amino acids. Looked up from germline, CDR1 is SEHNR and CDR2 is FQNEAQ (reference sequence). Germline trimming cut 3 bases from V and 0 bases from J; bases unmatched to any gene: 7. Here the CDR3 reads CASSFPGRAGSYNEQFF. The CDR3 DNA reads as TGTGCCAGCAGCTTTCCCGGGAGGGCCGGCTCCTACAATGAGCAGTTCTTC.

The CDR3 DNA reads as TGTGCCAGCAGCTTGGGGACCGGGAGGAGCTCCTACGAGCAGTACTTC. Amino acid sequence: CASSLGTGRSSYEQYF. The rearrangement joins TRBV5-6 to TRBJ2-7; 7 bases agree with TRBD2. The CDR3 spans 16 residues. V shed 0 bases, J shed 0 bases, and the junction held 6 bases outside the gene matches. Germline-derived CDR1 and CDR2 are SGHDT and YYEEEE.

The gene calls are TRBV28 and TRBJ2-1; no reliable D call. The CDR3 loop spans 12 amino acids. V was pared by 3 bases and J by 6 bases, with 6 bases between. The germline gives CDR1 MDHEN, CDR2 SYDVKM. CDR3 bases: TGTGCCAGCAGTTTTGTCAGCAATGAGCAGTTCTTC. Residues: CASSFVSNEQFF.

V gene TRBV15 combines with J gene TRBJ1-2; D not resolved. Germline V gives CDR1 LNHNV, CDR2 YYDKDF (reference sequence). The CDR3 covers 15 residues. The ends were cut back, 5 bases at V and 4 bases at J, with 17 bases in the middle. DNA for the CDR3: TGTGCCACCAGCTTGAGTAGATTGGTCACCTATGGCTACACCTTC. As protein: CATSLSRLVTYGYTF.

V gene TRBV19 combines with J gene TRBJ1-6, with a tentative D call TRBD1 (6 bases). The V and J ends lost 6 bases and 9 bases respectively, with 15 bases between them. Germline V gene lookup returns CDR1 LNHDA and CDR2 SQIVND (reference sequence). The CDR3 loop spans 14 amino acids. DNA for the CDR3: TGTGCCAGTAGGAACTTGGGGGCTGCTTCACCCCTCCACTTT. Residues: CASRNLGAASPLHF.

The table lists this clone with a count of one. The V and J genes are TRBV4-1 and TRBJ2-5; 7 bases line up with TRBD2. The CDR3 loop spans 15 amino acids. Germline V gene sequence: CDR1 MGHRA, CDR2 YSYEKL. The trim removed 0 bases at V and 4 bases at J, leaving 5 bases unmatched. The DNA of the CDR3 is TGCGCCAGCAGCCAAGATTCTGGCGGGAGAGAGACCCAGTACTTC. As protein: CASSQDSGGRETQYF.